The 14 T cell receptor beta chains reported below all come from one sample, sequenced in a study of low-dose radiotherapy and immunotherapy resistance in tumors. Stated time point: before trial treatment. TRAV and TRBV primers primed cDNA for both TCRalpha and TCRbeta. The TCRs were subjected to amplification over roughly 20 PCR cycles employing a constant-region primer in conjunction with a V-primer adapter. TCRdb called the reads again in MiXCR, with one record for every CDR3 protein. The top ten hold 1% of the sample, which has fewer than 95,000 distinct CDR3 sequences, around 9.2% seen once. The sequenced sample was PBMCs, obtained before treatment. These receptors all come from a male donor with prostate cancer.

With regard to this clonotype: This likely stems from a read error, as it lies one base from a far larger clone. V gene TRBV6-8 combines with J gene TRBJ2-7; 9 bases align to TRBD1. The V segment lost 7 bases and the J segment 1 base; nucleotides outside the gene matches: 5. Per germline, CDR1 MNHGY and CDR2 SAAAGT. CDR3 length: 14 amino acids. The CDR3 sequence is CASKTQGASYEQYF. The CDR3 coding sequence is TGTGCCAGCAAAACACAGGGGGCGTCCTACGAGCAGTACTTC.

This clonotype has at least ten counts. This sequence joins TRBV28 and TRBJ2-1; 9 positions agree with TRBD2. CDR3 length: 16 residues. Germline V gene lookup returns CDR1 MDHEN and CDR2 SYDVKM. V lost 5 bases to trimming and J lost 7 bases; unmatched junction nucleotides: 12. The CDR3: CASSRLADFPRNEQFF. The CDR3 DNA is TGTGCCAGCAGTCGACTAGCGGACTTTCCCAGGAATGAGCAGTTCTTC. The full variable domain, in which reference TRBV28 and TRBJ2-1 provide the parts outside the CDR3, is DVKVTQSSRYLVKRTGEKVFLECVQDMDHENMFWYRQDPGLGLRLIYFSYDVKMKEKGDIPEGYSVSREKKERFSLILESASTNQTSMYLCASSRLADFPRNEQFFGPGTRLTVL.

This clonotype was recorded many times. The chain carries TRBV4-1 and TRBJ2-5, with 7 nucleotides matching TRBD2. The CDR3 extends over 17 amino acids. With V trimmed by 1 base and J by 5 bases, 13 bases remained unmatched. The germline V gene has CDR1 MGHRA and CDR2 YSYEKL. As DNA, the CDR3 is TGCGCCAGCAGCCAAGTTTCTGCGGGAGTTTATGGGGAGACCCAGTACTTC. The encoded protein is CASSQVSAGVYGETQYF.

In its sample, this clonotype was seen many times. V is TRBV20-1 and J is TRBJ2-3; 11 positions match TRBD2. V gave up 5 bases and J gave up 4 bases; unmatched junction bases: 8. The CDR3 is made up of 15 amino acids. Germline CDR1 and CDR2: DFQATT and SNEGSKA (reference sequence). CDR3: CSAEPSGRMADTQYF. The CDR3 nucleotides read TGCAGTGCTGAACCTAGCGGGAGGATGGCAGATACGCAGTATTTT.

This clonotype was counted many times. The V call is TRBV5-6, the J call TRBJ2-7, with 7 bases matching TRBD2. The CDR3 has 13 residues. Germline-derived CDR1 and CDR2 are SGHDT and YYEEEE. V was pared by 6 bases and J by 4 bases, with 7 bases of the junction left unmatched. CDR3 in amino acids: CASTAGAEYEQYF. As DNA, the CDR3 is TGTGCCAGCACCGCGGGAGCGGAATACGAGCAGTACTTC.

This clonotype was recorded at least ten times. The chain is built from TRBV30 and TRBJ2-3, with D possibly matching TRBD1 (6 bases). Germline V lookup: CDR1 GTSNPN, CDR2 SVGIG (reference sequence). There are 11 residues in the CDR3. Between the trimmed V and J ends, which lost 8 bases and 7 bases, there was a span of 13 bases. The CDR3 loop reads CALTRGNTQYF. CDR3 DNA sequence: TGTGCCCTCACCAGGGGTAATACGCAGTATTTT.

This clonotype was observed many times. The J gene is TRBJ2-7, the V gene TRBV6-2 or TRBV6-3; 8 bases map to TRBD2. The CDR3 has 16 amino acids. The germline V gene has CDR1 MNHEY and CDR2 SVGEGT. The J segment lost 4 bases and the V segment lost 5 bases, leaving 13 bases of the junction unmatched. CDR3 region: CASSPTGLAVFYEQYF. The CDR3 coding sequence is TGTGCCAGCAGTCCGACCGGACTAGCCGTCTTTTACGAGCAGTACTTC.

Ten or more counts support this clonotype. The chain combines TRBV5-8 with TRBJ2-5; D gene uncertain. This CDR3 has 11 residues. Germline values: CDR1 SGHTS, CDR2 YDEGEE. V lost 3 bases, J lost 3 bases, and 3 bases lay in between. The CDR3 nucleotides are TGTGCCAGCAGCTGGAAAGAGACCCAGTACTTC. This translates into CASSWKETQYF.

The chain couples TRBV20-1 to TRBJ2-7; weak D call: TRBD1 (6 bases). Deletions cut 6 bases from V and 4 bases from J, with 19 bases between. CDR3 length equals 14 residues. CDR1 is DFQATT and CDR2 is SNEGSKA in the germline V gene (reference sequence). CDR3 DNA sequence: TGCAGTGCGGGAAGGACAGTTCGGGGTTACGAGCAGTACTTC. It codes for CSAGRTVRGYEQYF.

This clonotype was counted many times. The chain is built from TRBV27 and TRBJ2-1; 11 nucleotides agree with TRBD1. The germline gives CDR1 MNHEY, CDR2 SMNVEV (reference sequence). The CDR3 has 16 amino acids. V was pared by 6 bases and J by 2 bases, with 6 bases of the junction left unmatched. This CDR3 reads CASRYTGQGAYNEQFF. CDR3 nucleotide sequence: TGTGCCAGCAGATATACGGGACAGGGGGCCTACAATGAGCAGTTCTTC.

The V call is TRBV5-1, the J call TRBJ2-2, with TRBD1 identical over 8 bases. Looked up from germline, CDR1 is SGHRS and CDR2 is YFSETQ. Trimming took 0 bases from V and 3 from J; bases not matched to a gene: 10. CDR3 size: 18 residues. DNA for the CDR3: TGCGCCAGCAGCTTGGCCGGGACAGGCGCCTGGGACACCGGGGAGCTGTTTTTT. Amino acid sequence: CASSLAGTGAWDTGELFF.

The V call is TRBV20-1, the J call TRBJ2-7; D may match TRBD1 or TRBD2 (5 bases each). From germline, CDR1 is DFQATT and CDR2 SNEGSKA (reference sequence). The CDR3 consists of 16 residues. CDR3 bases: TGCAGCGTGGATTCGGGGACGGCCCTGAGCTCCTACGAGCAGTACTTC. This gives the protein CSVDSGTALSSYEQYF.

There are many counts of this clonotype. The chain has TRBV10-3 and TRBJ2-7; D gene unclear. The CDR3 spans 12 residues. V lost 8 bases to trimming and J lost 6 bases, with 14 bases between them. Germline CDR1 and CDR2: ENHRY and SYGVKD. CDR3 sequence reads: CAIFLEGPEQYF. As DNA, the CDR3 is TGTGCCATCTTCCTTGAAGGGCCCGAGCAGTACTTC.

As concerns this clonotype: The DNA is omitted, as the CDR3 cannot be located on it reliably, and the CDR3 follows TCRdb's listing. CDR3: CASSLSGLGYPPAPGSCFF. The chain is built from TRBV28 and TRBJ2-2; the DNA was not used to check the table's D call, TRBD2. Germline V gene data show CDR1 as MDHEN and CDR2 as SYDVKM. Ends included, the CDR3 has 19 residues.